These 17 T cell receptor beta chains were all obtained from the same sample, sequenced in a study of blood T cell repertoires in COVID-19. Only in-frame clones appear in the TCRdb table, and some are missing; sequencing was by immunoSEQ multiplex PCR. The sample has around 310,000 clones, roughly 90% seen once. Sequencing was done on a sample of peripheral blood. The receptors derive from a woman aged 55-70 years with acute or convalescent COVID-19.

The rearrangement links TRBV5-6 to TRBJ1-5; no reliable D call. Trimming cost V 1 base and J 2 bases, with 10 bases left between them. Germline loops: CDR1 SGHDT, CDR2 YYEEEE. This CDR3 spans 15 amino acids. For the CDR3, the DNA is TGTGCCAGCAGCTTGAGACATCCAGGCAATCAGCCCCAGCATTTT. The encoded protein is CASSLRHPGNQPQHF.

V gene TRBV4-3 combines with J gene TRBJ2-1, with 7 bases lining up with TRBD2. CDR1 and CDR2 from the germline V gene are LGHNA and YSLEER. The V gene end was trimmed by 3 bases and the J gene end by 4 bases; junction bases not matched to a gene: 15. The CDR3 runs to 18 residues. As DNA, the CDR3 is TGCGCCAGCAGCCAGAGGGAAGCTTGGCGGGAGTCTTACAATGAGCAGTTCTTC. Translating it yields CASSQREAWRESYNEQFF.

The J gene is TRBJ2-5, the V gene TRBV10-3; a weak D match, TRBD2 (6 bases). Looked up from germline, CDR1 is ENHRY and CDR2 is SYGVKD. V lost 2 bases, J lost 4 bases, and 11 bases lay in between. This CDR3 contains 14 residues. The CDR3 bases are TGTGCCATCAGTGAGGCTATCGGGGGAGAGACCCAGTACTTC. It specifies CAISEAIGGETQYF.

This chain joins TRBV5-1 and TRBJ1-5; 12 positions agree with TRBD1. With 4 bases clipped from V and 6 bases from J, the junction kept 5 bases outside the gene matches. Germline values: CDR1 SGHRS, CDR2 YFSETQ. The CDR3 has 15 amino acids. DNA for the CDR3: TGCGCCAGCAGCGACGGGACAGGGGGCGTTCAGCCCCAGCATTTT. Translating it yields CASSDGTGGVQPQHF.

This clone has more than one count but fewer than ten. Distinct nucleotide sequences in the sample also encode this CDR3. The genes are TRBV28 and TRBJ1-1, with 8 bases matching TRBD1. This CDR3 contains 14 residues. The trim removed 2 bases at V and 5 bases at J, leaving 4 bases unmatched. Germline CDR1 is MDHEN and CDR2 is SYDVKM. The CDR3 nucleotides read TGTGCCAGCAGTTTAAGGACAGGGTGGACTGAAGCTTTCTTT. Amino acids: CASSLRTGWTEAFF.

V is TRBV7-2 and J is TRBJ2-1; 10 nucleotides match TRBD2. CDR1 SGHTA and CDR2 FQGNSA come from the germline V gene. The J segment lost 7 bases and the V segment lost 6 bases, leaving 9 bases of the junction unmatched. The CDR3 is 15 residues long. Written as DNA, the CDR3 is TGTGCCAGCAGTTGGAGCGGGAGGGCCGAGAATGAGCAGTTCTTC. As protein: CASSWSGRAENEQFF.

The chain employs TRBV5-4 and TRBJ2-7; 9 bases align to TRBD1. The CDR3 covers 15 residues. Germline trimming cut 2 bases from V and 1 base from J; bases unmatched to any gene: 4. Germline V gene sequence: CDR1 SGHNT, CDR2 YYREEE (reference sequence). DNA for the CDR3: TGTGCCAGCAGCTTTGACAGGGGGGCGTCCTACGAGCAGTACTTC. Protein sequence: CASSFDRGASYEQYF.

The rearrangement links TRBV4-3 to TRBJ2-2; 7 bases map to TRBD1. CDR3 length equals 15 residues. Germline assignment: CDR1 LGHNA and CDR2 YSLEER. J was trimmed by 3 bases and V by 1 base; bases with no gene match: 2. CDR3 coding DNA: TGCGCCAGCAGCCAAGGAGGGGGCTACACCGGGGAGCTGTTTTTT. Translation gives CASSQGGGYTGELFF.

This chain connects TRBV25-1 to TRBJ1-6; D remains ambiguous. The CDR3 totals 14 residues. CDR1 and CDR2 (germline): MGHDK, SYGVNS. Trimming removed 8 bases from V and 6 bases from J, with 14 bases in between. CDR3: CASVSENINSPLHF. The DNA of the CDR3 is TGTGCCAGCGTGAGTGAAAATATTAATTCACCCCTCCACTTT.

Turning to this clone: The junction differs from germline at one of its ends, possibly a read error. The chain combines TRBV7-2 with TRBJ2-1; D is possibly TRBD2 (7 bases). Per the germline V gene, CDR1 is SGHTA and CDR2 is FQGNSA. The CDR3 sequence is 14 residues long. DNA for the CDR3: TGTGCCGGCAGCTTAGAAAGGGGGGGCCATGAGCAGTTCTTC. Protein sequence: CAGSLERGGHEQFF.

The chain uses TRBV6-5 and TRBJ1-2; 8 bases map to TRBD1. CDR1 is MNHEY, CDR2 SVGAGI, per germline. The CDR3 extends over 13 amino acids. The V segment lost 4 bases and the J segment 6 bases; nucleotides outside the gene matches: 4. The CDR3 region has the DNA TGTGCCAGCAGTTCGGGACAGGTGAATGGCTACACCTTC. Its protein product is CASSSGQVNGYTF.

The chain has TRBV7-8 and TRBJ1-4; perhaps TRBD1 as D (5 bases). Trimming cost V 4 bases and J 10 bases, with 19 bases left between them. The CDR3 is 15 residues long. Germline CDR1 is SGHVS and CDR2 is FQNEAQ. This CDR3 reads CASSSFSGSGVKLFF. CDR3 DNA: TGTGCCAGCAGCTCGTTCTCAGGGTCAGGTGTAAAACTGTTTTTT. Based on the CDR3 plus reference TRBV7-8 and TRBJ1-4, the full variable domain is GAGVSQSPRYKVAKRGQDVALRCDPISGHVSLFWYQQALGQGPEFLTYFQNEAQLDKSGLPSDRFFAERPEGSVSTLKIQRTQQEDSAVYLCASSSFSGSGVKLFFGSGTQLSVL.

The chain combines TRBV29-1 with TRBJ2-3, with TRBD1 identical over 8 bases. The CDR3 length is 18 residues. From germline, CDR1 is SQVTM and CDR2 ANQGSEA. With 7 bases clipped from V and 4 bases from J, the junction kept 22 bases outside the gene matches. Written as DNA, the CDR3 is TGCAGCGCTACCCGGGACAGGAGAAGAAATGGGCCCGCAGATACGCAGTATTTT. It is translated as CSATRDRRRNGPADTQYF.

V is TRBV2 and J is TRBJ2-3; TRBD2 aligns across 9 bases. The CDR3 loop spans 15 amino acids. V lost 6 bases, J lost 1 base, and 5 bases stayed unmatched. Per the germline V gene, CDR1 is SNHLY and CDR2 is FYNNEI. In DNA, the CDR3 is TGTGCCAGCAGAGGACTAGCGACGGGCACAGATACGCAGTATTTT. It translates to CASRGLATGTDTQYF.

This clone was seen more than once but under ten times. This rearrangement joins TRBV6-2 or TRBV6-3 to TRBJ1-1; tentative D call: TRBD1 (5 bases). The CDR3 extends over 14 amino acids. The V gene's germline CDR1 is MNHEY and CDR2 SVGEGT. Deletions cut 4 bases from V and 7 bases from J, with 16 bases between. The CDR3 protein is CASSSLGKGIEAFF. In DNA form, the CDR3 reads TGTGCCAGCAGTTCTCTGGGGAAGGGGATTGAAGCTTTCTTT.

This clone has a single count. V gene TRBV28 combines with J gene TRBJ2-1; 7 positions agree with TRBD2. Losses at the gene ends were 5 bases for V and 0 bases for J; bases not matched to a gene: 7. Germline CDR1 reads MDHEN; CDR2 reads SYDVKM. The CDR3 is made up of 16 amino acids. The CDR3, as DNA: TGTGCCAGCAGTGATGCTAGCGGTAGCTCCTACAATGAGCAGTTCTTC. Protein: CASSDASGSSYNEQFF.

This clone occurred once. As DNA, the CDR3 is TGCAGCGTCGGACAGGGGACCTACAATGAGCAGTTCTTC. Amino acid sequence: CSVGQGTYNEQFF. The V and J genes are TRBV29-1 and TRBJ2-1; TRBD1 aligns across 9 bases. Looked up from germline, CDR1 is SQVTM and CDR2 is ANQGSEA. V shed 6 bases and J 2 bases; nucleotides not matched to a gene: 2. The CDR3 is made up of 13 amino acids.